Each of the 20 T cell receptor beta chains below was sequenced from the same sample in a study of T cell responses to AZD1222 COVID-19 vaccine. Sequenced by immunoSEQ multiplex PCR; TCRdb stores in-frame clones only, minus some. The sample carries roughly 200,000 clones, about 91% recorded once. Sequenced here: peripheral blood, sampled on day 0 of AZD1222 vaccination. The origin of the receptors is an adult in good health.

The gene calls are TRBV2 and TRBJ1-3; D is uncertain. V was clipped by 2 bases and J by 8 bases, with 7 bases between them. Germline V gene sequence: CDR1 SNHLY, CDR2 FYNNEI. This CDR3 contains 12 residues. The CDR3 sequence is CASSENGDTIYF. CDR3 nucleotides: TGTGCCAGCAGTGAAAATGGGGACACCATATATTTT.

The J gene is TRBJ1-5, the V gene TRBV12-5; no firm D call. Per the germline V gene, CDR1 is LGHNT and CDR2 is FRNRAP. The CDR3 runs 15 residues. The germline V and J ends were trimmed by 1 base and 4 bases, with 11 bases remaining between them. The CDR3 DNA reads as TGTGCTAGTGGTTTGGGGGTTGTAGGGAATCAGCCCCAGCATTTT. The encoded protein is CASGLGVVGNQPQHF.

The CDR3 is CASSLSATSDEQYF. The DNA for the CDR3 is TGCGCCAGCAGCTTGTCCGCGACTAGCGACGAGCAGTACTTC. V gene TRBV5-1 combines with J gene TRBJ2-7; 8 bases match TRBD2. V lost 1 base to trimming and J lost 5 bases; unmatched junction nucleotides: 5. This CDR3 is built from 14 residues. The V gene's germline CDR1 is SGHRS and CDR2 YFSETQ. The full variable domain, with the rest looked up from reference TRBV5-1 and TRBJ2-7, is KAGVTQTPRYLIKTRGQQVTLSCSPISGHRSVSWYQQTPGQGLQFLFEYFSETQRNKGNFPGRFSGRQFSNSRSEMNVSTLELGDSALYLCASSLSATSDEQYFGPGTRLTVT.

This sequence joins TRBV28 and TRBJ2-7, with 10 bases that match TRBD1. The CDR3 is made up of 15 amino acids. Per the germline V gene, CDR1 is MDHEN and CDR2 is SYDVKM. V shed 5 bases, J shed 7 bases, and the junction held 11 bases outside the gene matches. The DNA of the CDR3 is TGTGCCAGCAGTACATCGGGACAGGGGCCGGGAGAGCAGTACTTC. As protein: CASSTSGQGPGEQYF.

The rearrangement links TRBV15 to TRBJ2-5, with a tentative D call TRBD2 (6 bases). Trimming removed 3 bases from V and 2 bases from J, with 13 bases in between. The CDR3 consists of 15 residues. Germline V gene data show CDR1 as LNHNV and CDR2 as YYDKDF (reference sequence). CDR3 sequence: CATSRALAPQETQYF. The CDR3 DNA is TGTGCCACCAGCAGGGCTCTAGCGCCTCAAGAGACCCAGTACTTC.

The DNA for the CDR3 is TGTGCCAGCAGCTTAGAGGCAGGGTCCGAGCAGTACTTC. Its translation is CASSLEAGSEQYF. This rearrangement joins TRBV7-8 to TRBJ2-7; D might be TRBD1 (5 bases). The germline gives CDR1 SGHVS, CDR2 FQNEAQ. This CDR3 region has 13 residues. V gave up 1 base and J gave up 6 bases, with 10 bases separating them.

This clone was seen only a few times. CDR3 in DNA: TGTGCCAGTAGTATAAGCGCTGGGGGGGTAGGGAACACTGAAGCTTTCTTT. Translation: CASSISAGGVGNTEAFF. The V and J genes are TRBV19 and TRBJ1-1, with D maybe TRBD1 (5 bases). Germline V gives CDR1 LNHDA, CDR2 SQIVND (reference sequence). The ends were cut back, 2 bases at V and 1 base at J, with 17 bases in the middle. The CDR3 consists of 17 residues.

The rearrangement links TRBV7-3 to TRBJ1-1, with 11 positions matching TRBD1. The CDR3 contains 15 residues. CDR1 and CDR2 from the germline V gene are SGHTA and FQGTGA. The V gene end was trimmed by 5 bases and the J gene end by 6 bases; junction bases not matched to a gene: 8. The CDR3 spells CASSPDRGRRPEAFF. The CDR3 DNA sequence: TGTGCCAGCAGCCCGGACAGGGGGCGCCGACCTGAAGCTTTCTTT.

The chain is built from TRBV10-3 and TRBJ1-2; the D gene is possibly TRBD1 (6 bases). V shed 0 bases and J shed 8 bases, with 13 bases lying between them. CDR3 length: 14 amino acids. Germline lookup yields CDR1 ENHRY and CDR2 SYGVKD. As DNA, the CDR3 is TGTGCCATCAGTGAGTCGGTACAGGGTTTAGGCTACACCTTC. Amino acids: CAISESVQGLGYTF.

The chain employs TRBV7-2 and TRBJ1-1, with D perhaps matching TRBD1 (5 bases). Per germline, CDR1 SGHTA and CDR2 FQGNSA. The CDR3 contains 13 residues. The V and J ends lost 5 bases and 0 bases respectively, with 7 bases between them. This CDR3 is CASSQGMNTEAFF. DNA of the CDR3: TGTGCCAGCAGCCAGGGAATGAACACTGAAGCTTTCTTT.

CDR3 nucleotides: TGTGCCAGCAGCAATCCCTCGGGGTTAACTGGGGCCAACGTCCTGACTTTC. This translates into CASSNPSGLTGANVLTF. The rearrangement joins TRBV7-6 to TRBJ2-6, with a tentative D call TRBD2 (5 bases). Trimming removed 5 bases at V and 2 bases at J, with 16 bases between. The CDR3 has 17 residues. The germline CDR1 and CDR2 sequences are SGHVS and FNYEAQ.

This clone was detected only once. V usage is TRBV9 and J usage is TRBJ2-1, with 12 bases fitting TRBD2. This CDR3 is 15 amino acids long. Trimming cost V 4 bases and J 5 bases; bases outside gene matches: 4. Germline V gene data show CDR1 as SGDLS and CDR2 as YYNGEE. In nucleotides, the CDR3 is TGTGCCAGCAGCATAGGACTAGCGGGGAACAATGAGCAGTTCTTC. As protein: CASSIGLAGNNEQFF.

CDR3 sequence: CASSYLQGHTIYF. CDR3 coding DNA: TGTGCCAGCAGTTACTTACAGGGCCACACCATATATTTT. This chain joins TRBV6-6 and TRBJ1-3; D might be TRBD1 (6 bases). Germline values: CDR1 MNHNY, CDR2 SVGAGI (reference sequence). The length of the CDR3 is 13 residues. V dropped 1 base and J dropped 8 bases, with 9 bases sitting between them.

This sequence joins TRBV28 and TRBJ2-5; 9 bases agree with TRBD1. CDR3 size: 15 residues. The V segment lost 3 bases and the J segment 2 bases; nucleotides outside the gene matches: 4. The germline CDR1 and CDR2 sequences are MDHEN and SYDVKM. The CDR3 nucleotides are TGTGCCAGCAGTTTGGTGACAGGGGGGCAAGAGACCCAGTACTTC. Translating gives CASSLVTGGQETQYF.

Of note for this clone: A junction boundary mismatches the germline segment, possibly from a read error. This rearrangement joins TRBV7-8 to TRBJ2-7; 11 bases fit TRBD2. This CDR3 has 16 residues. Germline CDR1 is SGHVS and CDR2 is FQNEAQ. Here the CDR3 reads CASSLAALAGGYEQYF. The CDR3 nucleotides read TGTGCCAGCAGCTTAGCAGCTCTAGCGGGGGGCTACGAGCAGTATTTC.

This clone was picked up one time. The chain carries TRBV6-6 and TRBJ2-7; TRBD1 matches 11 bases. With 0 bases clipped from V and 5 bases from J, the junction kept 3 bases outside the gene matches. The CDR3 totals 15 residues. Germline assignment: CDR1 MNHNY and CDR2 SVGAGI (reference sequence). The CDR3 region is CASSYSGQGVNEQYF. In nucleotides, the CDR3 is TGTGCCAGCAGTTACTCGGGACAGGGGGTTAACGAGCAGTACTTC.

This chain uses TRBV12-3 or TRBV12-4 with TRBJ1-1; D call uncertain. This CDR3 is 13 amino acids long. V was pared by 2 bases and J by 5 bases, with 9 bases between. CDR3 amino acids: CASSLTRGTEAFF. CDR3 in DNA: TGTGCCAGCAGTTTAACGCGTGGGACTGAAGCTTTCTTT.

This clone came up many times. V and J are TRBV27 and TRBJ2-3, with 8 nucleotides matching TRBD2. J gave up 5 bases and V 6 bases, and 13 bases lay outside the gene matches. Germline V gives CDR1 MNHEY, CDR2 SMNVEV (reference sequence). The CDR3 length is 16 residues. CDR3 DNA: TGTGCCAGCAGAGTTCGCACGGGGGGGCCAGGAGATACGCAGTATTTT. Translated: CASRVRTGGPGDTQYF.

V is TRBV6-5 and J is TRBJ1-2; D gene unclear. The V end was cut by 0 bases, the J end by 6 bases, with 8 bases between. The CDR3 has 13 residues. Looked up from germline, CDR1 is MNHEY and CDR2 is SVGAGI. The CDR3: CASSYSPENGYTF. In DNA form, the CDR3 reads TGTGCCAGCAGTTACTCCCCCGAGAATGGCTACACCTTC.

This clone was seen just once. In nucleotides, the CDR3 is TGTGCCAGCAGGACAACTAATGAAAAACTGTTTTTT. This translates into CASRTTNEKLFF. The rearrangement uses TRBV12-3 or TRBV12-4 and TRBJ1-4; D is uncertain. V was trimmed by 6 bases and J by 0 bases, leaving 2 bases between them. The CDR3 covers 12 residues.